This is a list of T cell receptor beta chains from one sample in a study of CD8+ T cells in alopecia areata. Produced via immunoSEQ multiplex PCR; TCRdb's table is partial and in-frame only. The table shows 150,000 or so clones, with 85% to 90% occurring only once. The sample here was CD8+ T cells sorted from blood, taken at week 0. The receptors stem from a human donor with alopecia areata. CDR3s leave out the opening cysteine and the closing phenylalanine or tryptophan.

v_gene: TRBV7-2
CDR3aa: ASSLARGTSGSRSYEQY

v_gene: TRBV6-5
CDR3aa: ASSQDSYEQY

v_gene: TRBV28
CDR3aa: ASSLNSGTSYNEQF

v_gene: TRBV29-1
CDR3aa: SVEYTGSYEQY

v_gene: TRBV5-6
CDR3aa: ASSGIGEGPQH

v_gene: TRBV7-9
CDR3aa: ASSPGQGRAKNIQY

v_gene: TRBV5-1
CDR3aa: ASSLGQGTNEQY

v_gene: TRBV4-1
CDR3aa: ASSPQDGLYEQY

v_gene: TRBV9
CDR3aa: ASSVARDGDYGYT

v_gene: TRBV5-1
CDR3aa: ASSLGGQGNEQY

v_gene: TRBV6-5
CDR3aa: ASSLAYSYEQY

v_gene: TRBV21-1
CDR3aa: ASSKAWAGLNTEAF

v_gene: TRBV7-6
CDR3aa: ASSFGRALTDTQY

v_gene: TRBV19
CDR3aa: ASSIGDRSRDTQY

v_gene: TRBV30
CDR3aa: AWSVPGGNTEAF

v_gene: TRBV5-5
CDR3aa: ASIPGDLQETQY

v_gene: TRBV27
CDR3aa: ASSFSSGSYEQY

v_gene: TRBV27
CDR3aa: ASSPSGGVSTDTQY

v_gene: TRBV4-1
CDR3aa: ASSQAASGEYNEQF

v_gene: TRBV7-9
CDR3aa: ASSFYRGEAF

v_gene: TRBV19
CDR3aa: ASLGDTQY

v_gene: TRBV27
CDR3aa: ASSRQVSKVSNEQF

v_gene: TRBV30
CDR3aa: ARDSGTGPYEQY

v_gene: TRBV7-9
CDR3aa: ASSQRDGSLEAF

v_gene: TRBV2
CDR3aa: ASSSGQDEAF

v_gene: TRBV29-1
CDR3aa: SVGGDTGELF

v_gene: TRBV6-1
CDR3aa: ASSFGGQGFYEQY

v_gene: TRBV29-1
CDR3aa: SVEDRFRDREGYNEQF

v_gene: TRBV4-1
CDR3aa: ASSQGQGSYEQY

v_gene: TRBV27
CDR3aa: ASSSIAGVYNEQF

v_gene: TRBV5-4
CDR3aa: ASSLIGDPAYEQY

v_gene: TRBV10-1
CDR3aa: ASTTGTGTNNEQF

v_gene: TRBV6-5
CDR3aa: ASSYSTPGQIYEQY